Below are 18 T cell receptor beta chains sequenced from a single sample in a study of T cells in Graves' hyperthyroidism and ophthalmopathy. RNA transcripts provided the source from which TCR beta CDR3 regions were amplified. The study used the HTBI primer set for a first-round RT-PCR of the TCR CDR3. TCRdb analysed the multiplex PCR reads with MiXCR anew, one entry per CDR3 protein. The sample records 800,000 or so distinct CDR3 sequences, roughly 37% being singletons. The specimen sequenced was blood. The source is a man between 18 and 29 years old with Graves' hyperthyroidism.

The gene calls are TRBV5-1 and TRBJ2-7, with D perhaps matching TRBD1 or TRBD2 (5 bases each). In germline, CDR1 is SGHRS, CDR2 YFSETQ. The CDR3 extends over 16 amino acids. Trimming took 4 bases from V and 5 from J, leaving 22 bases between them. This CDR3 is CASSIKAGRRVNEQYF. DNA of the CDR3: TGCGCCAGCAGCATAAAGGCAGGGAGACGTGTCAACGAGCAGTACTTC.

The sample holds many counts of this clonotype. CDR3 nucleotides: TGCAGCGTGGGGAGGGGCGGCTACGAGCAGTACTTC. Translation: CSVGRGGYEQYF. V is TRBV29-1 and J is TRBJ2-7; 7 bases line up with TRBD2. Germline CDR1 is SQVTM and CDR2 is ANQGSEA. CDR3 size: 12 residues. The J segment lost 3 bases and the V segment lost 6 bases, leaving 5 bases of the junction unmatched.

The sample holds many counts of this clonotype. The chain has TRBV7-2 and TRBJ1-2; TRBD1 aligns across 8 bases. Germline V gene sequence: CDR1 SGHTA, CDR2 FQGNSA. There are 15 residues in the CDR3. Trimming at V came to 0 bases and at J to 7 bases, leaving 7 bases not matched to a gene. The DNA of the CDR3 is TGTGCCAGCAGCTTAGCCCAGACAGGGGCTGTTGGCTACACCTTC. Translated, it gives CASSLAQTGAVGYTF.

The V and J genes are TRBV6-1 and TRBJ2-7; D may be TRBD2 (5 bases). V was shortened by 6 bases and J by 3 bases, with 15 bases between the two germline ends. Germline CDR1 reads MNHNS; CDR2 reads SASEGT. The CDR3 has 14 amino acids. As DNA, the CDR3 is TGTGCCAGCAGCCTGGCCGAGGGAATCTACGAGCAGTACTTC. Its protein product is CASSLAEGIYEQYF.

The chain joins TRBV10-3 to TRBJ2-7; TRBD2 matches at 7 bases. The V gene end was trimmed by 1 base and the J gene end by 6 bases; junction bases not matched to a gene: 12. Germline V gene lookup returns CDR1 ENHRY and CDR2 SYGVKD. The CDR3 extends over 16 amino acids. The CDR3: CAISEFGAGVPLEQYF. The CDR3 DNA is TGTGCCATCAGTGAGTTCGGGGCGGGAGTGCCTCTCGAGCAGTACTTC.

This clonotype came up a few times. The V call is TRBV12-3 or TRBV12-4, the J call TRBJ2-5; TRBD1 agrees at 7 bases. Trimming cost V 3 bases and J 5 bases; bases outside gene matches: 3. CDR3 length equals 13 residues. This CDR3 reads CASSLTGNETQYF. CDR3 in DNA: TGTGCCAGCAGTTTGACAGGGAATGAGACCCAGTACTTC.

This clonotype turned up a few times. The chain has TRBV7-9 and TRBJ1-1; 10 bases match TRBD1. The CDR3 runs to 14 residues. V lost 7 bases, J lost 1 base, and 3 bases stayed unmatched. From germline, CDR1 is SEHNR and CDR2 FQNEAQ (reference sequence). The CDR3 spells CASTRQGANTEAFF. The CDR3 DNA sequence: TGTGCCAGCACCCGACAGGGGGCGAACACTGAAGCTTTCTTT. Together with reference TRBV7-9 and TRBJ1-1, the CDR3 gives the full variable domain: DTGVSQNPRHKITKRGQNVTFRCDPISEHNRLYWYRQTLGQGPEFLTYFQNEAQLEKSRLLSDRFSAERPKGSFSTLEIQRTEQGDSAMYLCASTRQGANTEAFFGQGTRLTVV.

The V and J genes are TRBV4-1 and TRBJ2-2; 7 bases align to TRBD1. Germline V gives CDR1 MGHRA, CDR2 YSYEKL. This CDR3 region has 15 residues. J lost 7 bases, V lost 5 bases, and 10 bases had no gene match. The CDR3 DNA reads TGCGCCAGCAGCGCTCCACAGGGGTATAGCGGGGAGCTGTTTTTT. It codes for CASSAPQGYSGELFF.

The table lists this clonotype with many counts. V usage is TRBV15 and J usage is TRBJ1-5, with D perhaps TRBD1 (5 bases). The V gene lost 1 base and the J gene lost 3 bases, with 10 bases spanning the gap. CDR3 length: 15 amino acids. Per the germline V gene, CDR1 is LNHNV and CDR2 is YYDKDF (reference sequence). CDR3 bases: TGTGCCACCAGCAGAGGACAGACGAACAATCAGCCCCAGCATTTT. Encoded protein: CATSRGQTNNQPQHF.

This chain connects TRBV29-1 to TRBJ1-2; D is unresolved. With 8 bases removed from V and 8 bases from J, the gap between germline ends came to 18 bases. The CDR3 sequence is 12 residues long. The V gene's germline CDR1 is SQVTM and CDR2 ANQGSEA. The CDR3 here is CSLRGQAGGYTF. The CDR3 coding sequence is TGCAGCCTCCGTGGGCAGGCTGGAGGCTACACCTTC.

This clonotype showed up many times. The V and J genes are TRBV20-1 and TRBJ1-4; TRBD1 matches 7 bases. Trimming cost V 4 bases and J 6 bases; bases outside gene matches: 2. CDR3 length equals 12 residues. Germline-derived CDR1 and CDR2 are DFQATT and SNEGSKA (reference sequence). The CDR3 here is CSAKGADEKLFF. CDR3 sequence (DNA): TGCAGTGCTAAGGGGGCGGATGAAAAACTGTTTTTT.

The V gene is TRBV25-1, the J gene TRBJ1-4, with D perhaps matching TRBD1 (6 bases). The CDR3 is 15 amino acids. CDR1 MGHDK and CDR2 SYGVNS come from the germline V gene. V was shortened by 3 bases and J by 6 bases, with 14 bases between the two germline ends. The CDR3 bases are TGTGCCAGCAGTGATACTACAGGGTCGGATGAAAAACTGTTTTTT. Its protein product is CASSDTTGSDEKLFF.

CDR3 nucleotides: TGTGCCAGCAGTGGGGCGGCAGGCAGTCTCTCTGGGGCCAACGTCCTGACTTTC. As protein: CASSGAAGSLSGANVLTF. The rearrangement joins TRBV7-8 to TRBJ2-6; a weak D match, TRBD1 (5 bases). Germline assignment: CDR1 SGHVS and CDR2 FQNEAQ. This CDR3 is built from 18 residues. With 6 bases removed from V and 0 bases from J, the gap between germline ends came to 18 bases. The full variable domain, completed using reference TRBV7-8 and TRBJ2-6, is GAGVSQSPRYKVAKRGQDVALRCDPISGHVSLFWYQQALGQGPEFLTYFQNEAQLDKSGLPSDRFFAERPEGSVSTLKIQRTQQEDSAVYLCASSGAAGSLSGANVLTFGAGSRLTVL.

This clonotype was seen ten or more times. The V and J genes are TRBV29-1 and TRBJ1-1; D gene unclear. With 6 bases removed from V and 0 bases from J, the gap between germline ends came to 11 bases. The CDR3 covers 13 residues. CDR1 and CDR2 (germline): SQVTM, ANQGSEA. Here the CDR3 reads CSVESPVNTEAFF. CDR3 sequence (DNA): TGCAGCGTGGAATCCCCAGTGAACACTGAAGCTTTCTTT.

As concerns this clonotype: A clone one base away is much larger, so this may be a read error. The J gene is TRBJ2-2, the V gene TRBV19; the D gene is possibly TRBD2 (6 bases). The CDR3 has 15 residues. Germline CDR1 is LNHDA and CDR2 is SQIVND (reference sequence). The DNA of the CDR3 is TGTGCCGGTAGTAGGCGGGGTCCACGGACCGGGGAGCTGTTTTTT. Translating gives CAGSRRGPRTGELFF.

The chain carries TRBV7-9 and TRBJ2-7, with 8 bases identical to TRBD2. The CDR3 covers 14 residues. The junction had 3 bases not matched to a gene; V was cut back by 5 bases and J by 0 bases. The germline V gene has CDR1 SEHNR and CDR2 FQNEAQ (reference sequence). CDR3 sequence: CASSVSGVSYEQYF. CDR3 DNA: TGTGCCAGCAGCGTTAGCGGGGTCTCCTACGAGCAGTACTTC.

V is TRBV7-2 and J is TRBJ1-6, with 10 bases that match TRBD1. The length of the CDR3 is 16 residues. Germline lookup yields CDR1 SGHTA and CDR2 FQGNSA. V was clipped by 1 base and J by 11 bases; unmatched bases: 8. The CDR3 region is CASSLGLGQGDPPLHF. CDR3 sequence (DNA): TGTGCCAGCAGCTTAGGCCTCGGACAGGGGGATCCACCCCTCCACTTT. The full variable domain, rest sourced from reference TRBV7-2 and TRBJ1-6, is GAGVSQSPSNKVTEKGKDVELRCDPISGHTALYWYRQSLGQGLEFLIYFQGNSAPDKSGLPSDRFSAERTGGSVSTLTIQRTQQEDSAVYLCASSLGLGQGDPPLHFGNGTRLTVT.

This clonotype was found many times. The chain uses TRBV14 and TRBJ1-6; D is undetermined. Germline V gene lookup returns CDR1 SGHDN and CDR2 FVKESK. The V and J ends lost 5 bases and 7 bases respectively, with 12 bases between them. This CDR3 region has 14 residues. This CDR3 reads CASSETRRNSPLHF. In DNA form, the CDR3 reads TGTGCCAGCAGCGAGACCAGGAGGAATTCACCCCTCCACTTT.